This TCR beta chain was identified during a study of CD8 T cells in Susac syndrome (dated by TCRdb to between 2018 and 2021). Regarding the study in general: The study used repertoire sequencing to test whether antigen drove CD8+ T cell activation and differentiation in Susac syndrome. The study compared CD8+ T cell repertoire clonality among over 9 healthy donors, around 14 Susac syndrome patients and roughly 16 multiple sclerosis patients.

Peripheral blood CD8+ and CD4+ T cells from healthy donors, Susac syndrome patients and multiple sclerosis patients were profiled by high-throughput TCR beta sequencing. Treatment-naive patients with stable or active relapsing-remitting disease fulfilling revised McDonald criteria were used as multiple sclerosis controls. Bulk CD8+ and CD4+ T cells were purified by magnetic negative isolation, whereas CD8+ TEMRA cells were enriched by FACS. Blood was collected in EDTA tubes and processed within 24 hours, with PBMCs isolated through density gradient centrifugation. PBMCs intended for TCR sequencing were cryopreserved in liquid nitrogen and thawed later in a water bath at 37 degrees C. A purity of at least 90% was achieved for sorted or isolated CD4+, CD8+ and CD8+ TEMRA cells. The germline V gene provides CDR1 SGHTA and CDR2 FQGNSA. The CDR3 runs 17 amino acids, cysteine and phenylalanine included. The entry retains the CDR3 DNA only, 51 bases that are in frame from base 1. Trimming removed 7 bases from V and 3 bases from J; the gene matches leave 9 bases unexplained.

RNA was extracted using the RNeasy kit, and roughly 0.45 to 1 ug of the RNA was reverse transcribed with random hexamers. TCR beta CDR3 regions were amplified with the immunoSEQ multiplex PCR assay covering 54 Vbeta and 13 Jbeta segments. PCR amplification bias was corrected by using a synthetic template baseline for primer optimization and computational correction. Per the source publication's procedure: Reads were annotated to V, D and J genes per IMGT and analyzed with immunoSEQ Analyzer, keeping only productive sequences. Clonality was computed as one minus Shannon entropy normalized by log2 of the number of productive unique sequences. Public and private clones were assessed among the 100 most prevalent clones of each patient and control. Clones were defined as Susac-specific when absent from the healthy and MS cohorts, from roughly 1,100 published viral clones and from other ImmuneACCESS disease sequences. Using fastp at Q25 and MiXCR, TCRdb reprocessed the public reads and kept productive beta chains. Rows with one shared CDR3 protein collapse into an entry with the most common genes and DNA. TCRdb's processing, not the authors', yielded these V and J calls. This sample gives approximately 120,000 distinct CDR3 sequences in total; roughly 93% of them show up just once. Approximately 0.29% of the sample goes to the ten largest clones.

A note on this clonotype: Its antigen has not been determined. No base-level quality is on record; no much larger clone is a single base apart.

What the work shows at the level of the full study, not this receptor alone: The study acknowledged that relatively few individuals were included in the TCR sequencing and HLA analysis.

Material: CD8+ T cells from PBMCs. Recombination linked TRBV7-2 to TRBJ2-2, with 12 bases aligning to TRBD2. This clonotype was obtained from a human donor with multiple sclerosis. The CDR3 amino acid sequence is: CASTPTSGGPHTGELFF. The nucleotide sequence is given as TGTGCCAGCACTCCGACTAGCGGGGGCCCGCACACCGGGGAGCTGTTTTTT.